The 21 T cell receptor beta chains reported below all come from one sample, sequenced in a study of blood T cells in healthy people across ages. Alongside a J-beta primer mix, a sample-barcoded 5' primer served in a second PCR lasting roughly 6 to 11 cycles. MiXCR, applied by TCRdb to the 5' RACE reads, yields one record per CDR3 protein. Of approximately 1,100,000 distinct CDR3 sequences detected, around 45% appear once; the ten largest clones hold approximately 19%. Material for sequencing was blood. The receptors derive from a woman in her sixties in good health.

V usage is TRBV6-2 or TRBV6-3 and J usage is TRBJ1-1, with D unclear. CDR1 and CDR2 from the germline V gene are MNHEY and SVGEGT. Trimming took 0 bases from V and 0 from J, leaving 5 bases between them. The CDR3 loop spans 14 amino acids. The CDR3 reads CASSYSFMNTEAFF. The CDR3 bases are TGTGCCAGCAGTTACTCCTTCATGAACACTGAAGCTTTCTTT.

This clonotype has only a few counts. The gene calls are TRBV27 and TRBJ1-6; D unresolved. The CDR3 is 15 amino acids. Germline values: CDR1 MNHEY, CDR2 SMNVEV (reference sequence). Trimming took 6 bases from V and 6 from J, leaving 15 bases between them. Written as DNA, the CDR3 is TGTGCCAGCAGGACCCCCGGGCGCTCTAATTCACCCCTCCACTTT. Translating gives CASRTPGRSNSPLHF.

This chain joins TRBV4-2 and TRBJ2-1; 11 bases match TRBD2. The CDR3 consists of 19 residues. Germline lookup yields CDR1 LGHNA and CDR2 YNFKEQ. V was clipped by 1 base and J by 3 bases; unmatched bases: 11. The CDR3, as DNA: TGTGCCAGCAGCCAAGGGGCTAGCGGGAGGCCAGTCATCTACAATGAGCAGTTCTTC. Its protein product is CASSQGASGRPVIYNEQFF.

This chain connects TRBV3-1 to TRBJ1-2; D gene unclear. V shed 1 base and J shed 4 bases, with 19 bases lying between them. The germline V gene has CDR1 LGHDT and CDR2 YNNKEL (reference sequence). The CDR3 extends over 17 amino acids. The CDR3 protein is CASSQARSALGSYGYTF. In DNA, the CDR3 is TGTGCCAGCAGCCAAGCTCGGTCTGCTCTAGGGAGCTATGGCTACACCTTC.

To note about this clonotype: Germline is not matched at one junction end, which may reflect a read error. The chain joins TRBV4-1 to TRBJ2-7; D is uncertain. CDR1 is MGHRA and CDR2 is YSYEKL in the germline V gene. This CDR3 contains 14 residues. The CDR3 region has the DNA TGCGCCAGCAGTCAAGATATGGAAACCTACGAGCAGTACTTC. It codes for CASSQDMETYEQYF.

The rearrangement links TRBV20-1 to TRBJ2-1; 9 bases fit TRBD2. The CDR3 spans 13 residues. Germline V CDR1 and CDR2: DFQATT, SNEGSKA (reference sequence). Trimming cost V 3 bases and J 10 bases; bases outside gene matches: 7. Written as DNA, the CDR3 is TGCAGTGCTAGGCTCCTAGCGGGAACCGAGCAGTTCTTC. It yields the protein CSARLLAGTEQFF.

The rearrangement uses TRBV28 and TRBJ2-7; D remains ambiguous. Germline V CDR1 and CDR2: MDHEN, SYDVKM. The CDR3 contains 15 residues. V gave up 1 base and J gave up 0 bases, with 10 bases separating them. CDR3 in DNA: TGTGCCAGCAGTTTATTAGACCCTAGCTCCTACGAGCAGTACTTC. Protein: CASSLLDPSSYEQYF.

The chain links TRBV14 to TRBJ1-2; D gene ambiguous. Germline lookup yields CDR1 SGHDN and CDR2 FVKESK. The CDR3 is 17 amino acids. Trimming stripped 0 bases from V and 2 bases from J, with 16 bases between. CDR3 sequence reads: CASSQDYNGRSNYGYTF. CDR3 nucleotides: TGTGCCAGCAGCCAAGATTATAACGGGAGGTCAAACTATGGCTACACCTTC.

The chain is built from TRBV14 and TRBJ2-7, with 7 bases aligning to TRBD2. Per the germline V gene, CDR1 is SGHDN and CDR2 is FVKESK. This CDR3 region has 19 residues. J lost 3 bases, V lost 3 bases, and 20 bases had no gene match. CDR3 DNA sequence: TGTGCCAGCAGCCACGGGATCGCGGAGGCCCAGCGGGACCGCTACGAGCAGTACTTC. Its protein is CASSHGIAEAQRDRYEQYF.

This clonotype came up a few times. This chain connects TRBV7-9 to TRBJ1-4, with D uncertain. CDR1 and CDR2 (germline): SEHNR, FQNEAQ (reference sequence). Trimming left V 1 base short and J 5 bases short, with 11 bases between. This CDR3 region has 15 residues. Here the CDR3 reads CASSLEQTVNEKLFF. In DNA form, the CDR3 reads TGTGCCAGCAGCTTAGAACAGACGGTAAATGAAAAACTGTTTTTT.

The genes are TRBV20-1 and TRBJ2-7, with D unclear. CDR1 DFQATT and CDR2 SNEGSKA come from the germline V gene (reference sequence). The CDR3 has 14 amino acids. Trimming left V 0 bases short and J 1 base short, with 10 bases between. CDR3 nucleotide sequence: TGCAGTGCTAGAGATCGCGACACGTCCTACGAGCAGTACTTC. It codes for CSARDRDTSYEQYF.

The genes are TRBV20-1 and TRBJ1-4; TRBD1 agrees at 8 bases. There are 14 residues in the CDR3. The germline CDR1 and CDR2 sequences are DFQATT and SNEGSKA (reference sequence). Trimming at V came to 2 bases and at J to 5 bases, leaving 4 bases not matched to a gene. The chain's CDR3 is CSARQGARNEKLFF. CDR3 DNA: TGCAGTGCTAGACAGGGGGCGCGGAATGAAAAACTGTTTTTT.

The count of this clonotype is one. The chain is built from TRBV5-5 and TRBJ2-3; 8 nucleotides match TRBD2. CDR1 is SGHKS, CDR2 YYEKEE, per germline (reference sequence). The J segment lost 4 bases and the V segment lost 3 bases, leaving 10 bases of the junction unmatched. The CDR3 extends over 16 amino acids. Here the CDR3 reads CASSSGVAGPPDTQYF. The CDR3 DNA reads as TGTGCCAGCAGCTCCGGGGTAGCGGGGCCCCCAGATACGCAGTATTTT.

The chain is built from TRBV5-1 and TRBJ2-1; D is ambiguous. This CDR3 is built from 14 residues. Deletions cut 0 bases from V and 4 bases from J, with 8 bases between. Germline CDR1 is SGHRS and CDR2 is YFSETQ. The CDR3 nucleotides are TGCGCCAGCAGCTTGGACAGCCCGTACAATGAGCAGTTCTTC. Translation gives CASSLDSPYNEQFF. Full variable domain (outside the CDR3, taken from reference TRBV5-1 and TRBJ2-1): KAGVTQTPRYLIKTRGQQVTLSCSPISGHRSVSWYQQTPGQGLQFLFEYFSETQRNKGNFPGRFSGRQFSNSRSEMNVSTLELGDSALYLCASSLDSPYNEQFFGPGTRLTVL.

The chain uses TRBV12-3 or TRBV12-4 and TRBJ2-1; D may be TRBD2 (7 bases). The V end was cut by 6 bases, the J end by 0 bases, with 15 bases between. The CDR3 totals 16 residues. CDR3 DNA: TGTGCCAGCAGGGGGGGGGACATGAGCTCCTACAATGAGCAGTTCTTC. It encodes CASRGGDMSSYNEQFF.

This clonotype came up a few times. The chain couples TRBV7-2 to TRBJ2-2; D ambiguous. CDR3 length: 17 residues. The germline gives CDR1 SGHTA, CDR2 FQGNSA. Deletions cut 1 base from V and 5 bases from J, with 17 bases between. The chain's CDR3 is CASSLDLFALLTGELFF. DNA for the CDR3: TGTGCCAGCAGCTTAGATTTATTCGCTCTACTAACCGGGGAGCTGTTTTTT.

V and J are TRBV5-1 and TRBJ2-5, with D possibly TRBD2 on 6 matching bases. The last part of the DNA fits TRBJ2-7 better; the J call may be wrong. CDR3 size: 13 residues. Germline V gene lookup returns CDR1 SGHRS and CDR2 YFSETQ. CDR3 loop: CASSSGGVREQYF. The CDR3 region has the DNA TGCGCCAGCAGCTCCGGAGGGGTCCGCGAGCAGTACTTC.

The chain joins TRBV28 to TRBJ2-2; D might be TRBD1 (8 bases). Germline CDR1 MDHEN, CDR2 SYDVKM. The CDR3 has 15 residues. The V end lost 7 bases, the J end lost 6 bases, and 18 bases lay between the germline ends. This chain's CDR3 is CASTGTGGAPGELFF. As DNA, the CDR3 is TGTGCCAGCACCGGTACAGGGGGGGCTCCCGGGGAGCTGTTTTTT.

The chain has TRBV27 and TRBJ2-3, with 9 bases identical to TRBD1. This CDR3 region has 15 residues. V trimming: 6 bases; J trimming: 3 bases; junction bases outside the gene matches: 7. CDR1 and CDR2 (germline): MNHEY, SMNVEV (reference sequence). Written as DNA, the CDR3 is TGTGCCAGCAGAAGACCGGGACAGGGAACAGATACGCAGTATTTT. This encodes CASRRPGQGTDTQYF.

V is TRBV11-2 and J is TRBJ2-7; no reliable D call. CDR3 length: 14 residues. CDR1 SGHAT and CDR2 FQNNGV come from the germline V gene. Between the trimmed V and J ends, which lost 5 bases and 10 bases, there was a span of 21 bases. The CDR3 nucleotides read TGTGCCAGCAGCCCAGAGGTCTCAAGAGAGTCCCAGTACTTC. It is translated as CASSPEVSRESQYF.

The rearrangement uses TRBV6-2 or TRBV6-3 and TRBJ2-7; 10 bases are a match to TRBD2. Per germline, CDR1 MNHEY and CDR2 SVGEGT. Trimming cost V 2 bases and J 7 bases; bases outside gene matches: 14. This CDR3 contains 17 residues. In DNA, the CDR3 is TGTGCCAGCAGTTACAGGCCTAGCGGGAGTCTTTTGCGAGAGCAGTACTTC. Amino acid sequence: CASSYRPSGSLLREQYF.